A selection of T cell receptor beta chains follows, all from one sample in a study of blood T cell repertoires in COVID-19. Method: immunoSEQ multiplex PCR; TCRdb's copy keeps in-frame clones and lacks some. The table lists some 320,000 clones, under 90% of them singletons. The sequencing input was peripheral blood. These receptors were taken from a young woman with COVID-19, enrolled during active disease. CDR3s include the opening cysteine and the closing phenylalanine or tryptophan. The D gene is left open where the match is weak. The size of a clone is reported for some rows only, either as once, few or many, or as a class for expanded clones.

clone size	V gene	CDR3 length	D gene	J gene	CDR3 DNA	CDR3 protein
NA	TRBV27	13	NA	TRBJ1-5	TGTGCCAGCAGCTCCGCGGGGGGGCAGCCCCAGCATTTT	CASSSAGGQPQHF
NA	TRBV7-8	16	TRBD2	TRBJ2-7	TGTGCCAGCAGCTTAGAAGTAGCGGGGGGTTTCTACGAGCAGTACTTC	CASSLEVAGGFYEQYF
NA	TRBV7-9	15	TRBD1	TRBJ2-4	TGTGCCAGCAGCCCTACCGGACAGGGGAGGAACATTCAGTACTTC	CASSPTGQGRNIQYF
NA	TRBV3-1/TRBV3-2	16	TRBD1	TRBJ2-3	TGTGCCAGCAGCCAAGATGGGACAGGGATTACAGATACGCAGTATTTT	CASSQDGTGITDTQYF
NA	TRBV11-2	14	NA	TRBJ2-3	TGTGCCAGCAGCTTAAGAGGGCCTACAGATACGCAGTATTTT	CASSLRGPTDTQYF
NA	TRBV2	17	TRBD1	TRBJ1-2	TGTGCCAGCAGTGGGGGACAGGGGGCCCAAATGAACTATGGCTACACCTTC	CASSGGQGAQMNYGYTF
NA	TRBV24-1	13	NA	TRBJ2-2	TGTGCCGTAGGTGGAGGTTTGGCCGGGGAGCTGTTTTTT	CAVGGGLAGELFF
NA	TRBV30	13	TRBD1	TRBJ2-7	TGTGCCTGGAGCTACGACAGGGGGGACGAGCAGTACTTC	CAWSYDRGDEQYF
NA	TRBV5-4	16	NA	TRBJ1-1	TGTGCCAGCAGCGCCCGAGGGGGTGGAGTGGGCACTGAAGCTTTCTTT	CASSARGGGVGTEAFF
NA	TRBV5-1	14	TRBD1	TRBJ2-7	TGCGCCAGCAGGGTGACAGGGTCCCTCTACGAGCAGTACTTC	CASRVTGSLYEQYF
NA	TRBV19	14	NA	TRBJ1-2	TGTGCCAGTAGCCGAGGGCAGATTAACTATGGCTACACCTTC	CASSRGQINYGYTF
NA	TRBV4-1	16	TRBD1	TRBJ1-2	TGCGCCAGCAGCCTCCTAATCGGGACAGGGAGGTATGGCTACACCTTC	CASSLLIGTGRYGYTF
NA	TRBV5-1	14	NA	TRBJ2-3	TGCGCCAGCAGCCGGGACTCCAGCACAGATACGCAGTATTTT	CASSRDSSTDTQYF
many	TRBV7-2	16	NA	TRBJ1-4	TGTGCCAGCAGCCCCAGGGCAGGGAAGAGTTATGAAAAACTGTTTTTT	CASSPRAGKSYEKLFF
NA	TRBV6-5	15	NA	TRBJ1-2	TGTGCCAGCAGGAACAGGAGGGGTCGGGACTATGGCTACACCTTC	CASRNRRGRDYGYTF
NA	TRBV12-5	14	NA	TRBJ1-5	TGTGCTAGTGGTTTGGGAGTTGGCAATCAGCCCCAGCATTTT	CASGLGVGNQPQHF
NA	TRBV7-9	16	NA	TRBJ2-1	TGTGCCAGCAGCTTATACTCTGGCGGGGTTTACAATGAGCAGTTCTTC	CASSLYSGGVYNEQFF
once	TRBV3-1/TRBV3-2	17	NA	TRBJ1-3	TGTGCCAGCAGTTCAAGCCGACAGTTCAGCTCTGGAAACACCATATATTTT	CASSSSRQFSSGNTIYF
NA	TRBV11-2	14	NA	TRBJ2-3	TGTGCCAGCAGCGTAACTAAAGGGGCAGATACGCAGTATTTT	CASSVTKGADTQYF
once	TRBV5-1	15	TRBD2	TRBJ2-1	TGCGCCAGCAGCTACCAGCGTAGCGGGGGGGATGAGCAGTTCTTC	CASSYQRSGGDEQFF
once	TRBV27	12	NA	TRBJ2-7	TGTGCCAGCAGTTTCCCTTCCGGGACACCTTACTTC	CASSFPSGTPYF
NA	TRBV15	15	TRBD2	TRBJ2-5	TGTGCCACCAGCAGTGTTAGGACTAGCCAAGAGACCCAGTACTTC	CATSSVRTSQETQYF
NA	TRBV11-2	18	TRBD1	TRBJ2-4	TGTGCCAGCAGCTTAGTAGGGTCGGGACAGGGGGCGTTATACATTCAGTACTTC	CASSLVGSGQGALYIQYF
NA	TRBV19	13	TRBD1	TRBJ1-1	TGTGCCTCTAGGGACAGGTTGAACACTGAAGCTTTCTTT	CASRDRLNTEAFF
once	TRBV6-1	12	NA	TRBJ1-2	TGTGCCAGCAGTTCCCTTTCCTATGGCTACACCTTC	CASSSLSYGYTF
NA	TRBV5-1	13	TRBD1	TRBJ2-7	TGCGCCAGCAGCTGGGACAGGGCCTACGAGCAGTACTTC	CASSWDRAYEQYF
NA	TRBV27	12	TRBD1	TRBJ1-2	TGTGCCAGCAGACAGGGGGCAGTTGGCTACACCTTC	CASRQGAVGYTF
NA	TRBV19	15	TRBD2	TRBJ2-2	TGTGCCAGTACTCCACTAGCGGGGGGCACCGGGGAGCTGTTTTTT	CASTPLAGGTGELFF
NA	TRBV12-3/TRBV12-4	13	NA	TRBJ1-1	TGTGCCAGCAGTTTTCGGGGGTTGGGTGAAGCTTTCTTT	CASSFRGLGEAFF
NA	TRBV4-2	15	NA	TRBJ1-1	TGTGCCAGCAGCCACGCGGTGGGGGCGAACACTGAAGCTTTCTTT	CASSHAVGANTEAFF
NA	TRBV5-5	15	NA	TRBJ2-1	TGTGCCAGCAGCCGCGGCGACAGTAGCTACAATGAGCAGTTCTTC	CASSRGDSSYNEQFF
NA	TRBV6-5	15	NA	TRBJ1-1	TGTGCCAGCAGTTACCGAGAGGGTTTGAACACTGAAGCTTTCTTT	CASSYREGLNTEAFF
once	TRBV5-1	16	NA	TRBJ2-6	TGCGCCAGCAGCTTGTCTTCAGGGCCTGGGGCCAACGTCCTGACTTTC	CASSLSSGPGANVLTF
NA	TRBV7-6	15	TRBD2	TRBJ2-1	TGTGCCAGCAGCTGGAGCGGGGGGCGGTACAATGAGCAGTTCTTC	CASSWSGGRYNEQFF
NA	TRBV6-6	13	TRBD1	TRBJ1-3	TGTGCCAGCAGTTACGAGGGGGCGAACACCATATATTTT	CASSYEGANTIYF
NA	TRBV6-1	15	TRBD1	TRBJ1-5	TGTGCCAGCAGTGAACGAGGGGGCGGCAATCAGCCCCAGCATTTT	CASSERGGGNQPQHF
once	TRBV6-1	15	TRBD1	TRBJ1-5	TGTGCCAGCAGTGAGGGGGGACAGTTTTCGATGCCCCAGCATTTT	CASSEGGQFSMPQHF
NA	TRBV19	14	NA	TRBJ2-1	TGTGCCAGTAGTATGAGAACAGGGTCGAATGAGCAGTTCTTC	CASSMRTGSNEQFF
NA	TRBV7-8	16	TRBD2	TRBJ2-3	TGTGCCAGCAGCTCCCTATTAGCGGGGTACACAGATACGCAGTATTTT	CASSSLLAGYTDTQYF
NA	TRBV5-6	15	NA	TRBJ2-5	TGTGCCAGCAGCTTGGTAGGGGGGGCCTGGGAGACCCAGTACTTC	CASSLVGGAWETQYF
NA	TRBV25-1	16	NA	TRBJ1-4	TGTGCCAGCAGTGAATACAGATCAGGGGCTAATGAAAAACTGTTTTTT	CASSEYRSGANEKLFF
NA	TRBV4-2	14	NA	TRBJ1-3	TGTGCCAGCAGCCCCCGGTGGGGCGGAAACACCATATATTTT	CASSPRWGGNTIYF
NA	TRBV15	11	TRBD2	TRBJ2-7	TGTGCCACCAAGGCGGGGGGCGAGCAGTACTTC	CATKAGGEQYF
NA	TRBV30	15	NA	TRBJ1-2	TGTGCCTGGAGCTTCCCCGAGGAGGGCCACTATGGCTACACCTTC	CAWSFPEEGHYGYTF
NA	TRBV18	14	NA	TRBJ1-2	TGTGCCAGCTCACCACCTGGACAGATATATGGCTACACCTTC	CASSPPGQIYGYTF